This T cell receptor beta chain originates from a study of T cell responses to AZD1222 COVID-19 vaccine. In regard to this clone: Its specificity is unknown.

Study outcomes and limitations: Repertoires were obtained only post-peak T cell response. White British ancestry dominated among donors, who included more females, and clonal diversity was possibly underestimated.

Assay used: immunoSEQ multiplex PCR; TCRdb lists only in-frame clones, some missing. The repertoire has 120,000 to 150,000 clones, just over 90% of them found once; the top ten carry roughly 2.8%. This CDR3 has 11 amino acids. Trimming removed 7 bases from V and 1 base from J, with 4 bases in between. The germline gives CDR1 MNHEY, CDR2 SVGAGI. The chain employs TRBV6-5 and TRBJ1-1; no definite D call. The source is an adult in good health. Specimen: peripheral blood, collected on day 0 of MenACWY control vaccination. The DNA for the CDR3 is TGTGCCAGCACCCAGAACACTGAAGCTTTCTTT. The encoded protein is CASTQNTEAFF.